These 16 T cell receptor beta chains were sequenced from one sample in a study of OX40 agonist ivuxolimab in advanced cancers. Sequencing used immunoSEQ multiplex PCR; TCRdb keeps in-frame clones, though not all of them. Counted here are about 68,000 clones, approximately 90% occurring once; the ten biggest clones make up about 5.5%. Source: CD4+ or CD8+ T cells sorted from blood, taken in a trial of the OX40 agonist ivuxolimab. Receptor source: an adult with an advanced solid tumor such as melanoma, head and neck, liver or kidney cancer.

This chain joins TRBV27 and TRBJ2-5, with 9 bases lining up with TRBD1. CDR3 length equals 17 residues. After removal of 2 bases from V and 5 bases from J, the junction contained 12 bases not matched to a gene. Looked up from germline, CDR1 is MNHEY and CDR2 is SMNVEV (reference sequence). The CDR3 spells CASSLALPDRGEETQYF. CDR3 DNA sequence: TGTGCCAGCAGTTTAGCCCTACCGGACAGGGGAGAGGAGACCCAGTACTTC.

The chain recombines TRBV5-4 with TRBJ1-1; no clear D gene. The CDR3 is made up of 13 amino acids. The V gene's germline CDR1 is SGHNT and CDR2 YYREEE (reference sequence). Deletions cut 5 bases from V and 7 bases from J, with 15 bases between. The CDR3 DNA reads TGTGCCAGCAGATCCACCTTGAACGGTGAAGCTTTCTTT. Its protein is CASRSTLNGEAFF.

This chain joins TRBV9 and TRBJ2-3; 10 bases are a match to TRBD2. Per germline, CDR1 SGDLS and CDR2 YYNGEE. CDR3 length equals 17 residues. The junction had 9 bases not matched to a gene; V was cut back by 3 bases and J by 2 bases. The CDR3 region is CASSATILAGDTDTQYF. The CDR3 DNA sequence: TGTGCCAGCAGCGCGACAATTCTAGCGGGAGACACAGATACGCAGTATTTT.

CDR3 in DNA: TGCAGTGCTAGTTACTCCTACGAGCAGTACTTC. Protein product: CSASYSYEQYF. This chain links TRBV20-1 with TRBJ2-7; D uncertain. The V end was cut by 3 bases, the J end by 0 bases, with 3 bases between. Germline V lookup: CDR1 DFQATT, CDR2 SNEGSKA (reference sequence). CDR3 length: 11 residues.

V gene TRBV7-9 combines with J gene TRBJ2-5, with D perhaps TRBD2 (6 bases). Looked up from germline, CDR1 is SEHNR and CDR2 is FQNEAQ (reference sequence). The V and J ends lost 5 bases and 2 bases respectively, with 9 bases between them. The CDR3 extends over 13 amino acids. CDR3 sequence: CASSLGLQETQYF. The CDR3 region has the DNA TGTGCCAGCAGCCTGGGACTTCAAGAGACCCAGTACTTC.

The chain joins TRBV7-9 to TRBJ2-7; 7 positions agree with TRBD2. J lost 0 bases, V lost 5 bases, and 10 bases had no gene match. Germline V lookup: CDR1 SEHNR, CDR2 FQNEAQ (reference sequence). The CDR3 spans 16 residues. CDR3 amino acids: CASSPKSGESSYEQYF. CDR3 bases: TGTGCCAGCAGCCCAAAGAGCGGGGAAAGCTCCTACGAGCAGTACTTC.

The chain uses TRBV5-4 and TRBJ2-7; 7 bases align to TRBD1. The V segment lost 5 bases and the J segment 3 bases; nucleotides outside the gene matches: 5. CDR1 SGHNT and CDR2 YYREEE come from the germline V gene (reference sequence). The CDR3 has 13 amino acids. In nucleotides, the CDR3 is TGTGCCAGCAGTCTACAGGGGAGCTACGAGCAGTACTTC. Translating gives CASSLQGSYEQYF.

This sequence joins TRBV15 and TRBJ2-6; possible D gene TRBD2, 6 bases. Germline V gene lookup returns CDR1 LNHNV and CDR2 YYDKDF (reference sequence). This CDR3 has 17 residues. The V and J ends lost 5 bases and 0 bases respectively, with 14 bases between them. This CDR3 is CATSWGGIPSGANVLTF. The CDR3 bases are TGTGCCACCAGCTGGGGCGGGATTCCCTCTGGGGCCAACGTCCTGACTTTC.

The V call is TRBV7-3, the J call TRBJ2-1; 11 bases are shared with TRBD2. Germline V gene lookup returns CDR1 SGHTA and CDR2 FQGTGA. V trimming: 1 base; J trimming: 7 bases; junction bases outside the gene matches: 6. The CDR3 has 16 residues. This CDR3 is CASSLILAGGWNEQFF. Here the CDR3 DNA reads TGTGCCAGCAGCTTAATTCTAGCGGGAGGTTGGAATGAGCAGTTCTTC.

The genes are TRBV18 and TRBJ1-5; D is undetermined. This CDR3 comprises 15 residues. The germline gives CDR1 KGHSH, CDR2 LQKENI. With 3 bases removed from V and 0 bases from J, the gap between germline ends came to 9 bases. CDR3 loop: CASSPWGNSNQPQHF. In DNA form, the CDR3 reads TGTGCCAGCTCACCCTGGGGTAATAGCAATCAGCCCCAGCATTTT.

The chain combines TRBV6-5 with TRBJ1-1; unclear D gene. The germline V gene encodes CDR1 MNHEY and CDR2 SVGAGI. V lost 0 bases and J lost 0, with 5 bases in between. CDR3 length: 14 amino acids. The CDR3 region is CASSYSRLNTEAFF. CDR3 in DNA: TGTGCCAGCAGTTACTCGAGACTGAACACTGAAGCTTTCTTT.

The DNA of the CDR3 is TGTGCCAGCAGTGAGATTGACAGCCGCTACGAGCAGTACTTC. It codes for CASSEIDSRYEQYF. V usage is TRBV25-1 and J usage is TRBJ2-7; the D gene is possibly TRBD1 (5 bases). The ends were cut back, 3 bases at V and 3 bases at J, with 12 bases in the middle. Germline assignment: CDR1 MGHDK and CDR2 SYGVNS. This CDR3 comprises 14 residues.

The J gene is TRBJ1-1, the V gene TRBV4-1; D ambiguous. The CDR3 covers 13 residues. Deletions cut 1 base from V and 3 bases from J, with 6 bases between. Germline V gene data show CDR1 as MGHRA and CDR2 as YSYEKL. CDR3 protein: CASSQVQYTEAFF. The CDR3 DNA sequence: TGCGCCAGCAGCCAAGTACAGTACACTGAAGCTTTCTTT.

This clone was seen only once. This chain uses TRBV4-3 with TRBJ1-4; no clear D gene. Per the germline V gene, CDR1 is LGHNA and CDR2 is YSLEER. The V and J ends lost 1 base and 0 bases respectively, with 15 bases between them. The CDR3 is made up of 18 amino acids. CDR3 protein: CASSQVAPYMATNEKLFF. In DNA, the CDR3 is TGCGCCAGCAGCCAAGTTGCCCCCTATATGGCAACTAATGAAAAACTGTTTTTT.

J is TRBJ2-1 and V is TRBV2; D remains ambiguous. The V end was cut by 2 bases, the J end by 0 bases, with 5 bases between. The CDR3 is 14 residues long. The germline V gene encodes CDR1 SNHLY and CDR2 FYNNEI. CDR3 sequence (DNA): TGTGCCAGCAGTGAAATTGGCTCCTACAATGAGCAGTTCTTC. This codes for CASSEIGSYNEQFF.

The CDR3 DNA reads as TGTGCCACCACTCCCGGGACAGGGGACTACGAGCAGTACTTC. This encodes CATTPGTGDYEQYF. The chain carries TRBV2 and TRBJ2-7; 10 bases are shared with TRBD1. V was pared by 10 bases and J by 3 bases, with 9 bases of the junction left unmatched. The CDR3 length is 14 residues. Germline assignment: CDR1 SNHLY and CDR2 FYNNEI.